The clone carrying this T cell receptor beta chain has only one observation. Its antigen is undetermined. Template material for TCR beta VDJ and CDR3 profiling consisted of genomic DNA. TCRdb itself ran the reads through MiXCR, one entry per CDR3 protein. The sample records roughly 420,000 distinct CDR3 sequences, about two thirds being singletons. The source of the sample is a study of CD8+CD57+ T cells in acquired aplastic anemia. Overall study context: Each DNA sample taken from sorted CD4+ and CD8+ cells came to 3 to 3.5 ug on average. Average CD4+ read depth in healthy donors was around 11 million reads. Overall study results and limits: Roughly 28 was the count of CD8+ CDR3 sequences that patients shared with controls. CD8+ Simpson's diversity did not differ significantly between patients and controls.

Source material: sorted CD4+, CD8+, or CD8+CD57+ T cells (not recorded which) from PBMCs. This receptor was obtained from a human donor in good health, serving as a control.

In DNA, the CDR3 is TGTGCCAGCAGCTTCATGGCGGGGGAGGGTAGAGACGAGCAGTACTTC. Protein: CASSFMAGEGRDEQYF. The V call is TRBV7-2, the J call TRBJ2-7; 7 bases are shared with TRBD2. Trimming took 3 bases from V and 5 from J; bases not matched to a gene: 13. The CDR3 consists of 16 residues. Germline V lookup: CDR1 SGHTA, CDR2 FQGNSA.